This record looks at one T cell receptor (beta chain) sequence and its context. It has no known antigen specificity. Per-base quality was not reported, and no clone a single base away is much larger than it. The cohort consisted of more than 650 healthy bone marrow donors. At the time of sampling, all cohort members were nominally healthy, though unrecorded immune exposures were likely present. The donor tested CMV seronegative, placing the donor among the 350 to 400 seronegative members of the cohort. A peripheral blood sample was provided by each donor, and peripheral blood mononuclear cells were used for TCR beta sequencing. Genomic DNA extraction from the blood cell samples was performed with the Qiagen DNeasy Blood Extraction Kit. Receptor amplification or capture employed the immunoSEQ multiplex PCR assay. For the multiplex PCR, a mixture combining 60 forward primers for TCR Vbeta segments and 13 reverse primers for TCR Jbeta segments was used. Amplification of the CDR3 region of rearranged TCR beta genes was performed with a multiplex PCR assay on genomic DNA. Amplified TCR beta libraries were sequenced as 87-base-pair reads on the Illumina HiSeq System. Concerning the study's data processing: Across the roughly 700 repertoires, a later analysis counted roughly 77 million unique TCR beta chains, about 10 million of which were shared by at least two donors. To remove PCR and sequencing errors, raw reads were error-corrected and collapsed into unique sequences using a nearest-neighbor algorithm that merged closely related sequences. To assign V, D and J gene segments, CDR3 sequences were aligned to IMGT reference sequences. For a sequence to be retained, at least a six-nucleotide match to both a V gene segment and a J gene segment was required. Rearrangements were classified as productive when the CDR3 lacked stop codons and remained in frame with V and J, and all other rearrangements were classified as non-productive. CDR3 was defined according to IMGT convention as the region running from the second conserved V-encoded cysteine to the conserved J-encoded phenylalanine. In an earlier analysis of around 540 of the donors, sequences lacking an unambiguous match to a single V gene segment were excluded. An earlier analysis of 587 of the donors classified V segments as functional when productive rearrangements were above 56.7% and as segregating when the standard deviation between donors was above 5%. A statistical classification framework was developed to diagnose cytomegalovirus status using the catalog of TCR beta chain sequences. In a later analysis, TCR nucleotide sequences were compared against IMGT/GENE-DB human TR gene sequences so that V and J genes could be assigned. The TCRdist pipeline was used in a later analysis to assign CDR3 sequences and most-parsimonious VDJ recombination scenarios. In a later analysis, each TCR beta chain was defined by its CDR3 amino acid sequence together with its V-gene family, and reads lacking a unique V-gene family were excluded. To address suspected cross-contamination and a sequencing artifact, a later analysis removed over 500 highly shared, low-generation-probability nucleotide sequences. In a later analysis, a clonal expansion index was calculated for each public chain from normalized within-repertoire ranks of inferred template counts. In a later analysis, generation probabilities were computed with a VDJ recombination model fitted to out-of-frame rearrangements, and the resulting probabilities were checked against IGoR. In a later analysis, TCR-TCR, TCR-HLA and TCR-CMV co-occurrence was scored with hypergeometric tests, and a repertoire-size bias correction was applied to TCR pairs. In a later analysis, false discovery rates were estimated by permuting HLA or CMV assignments 20 times. In a later analysis, co-occurring TCRs were grouped with DBSCAN, and TCRdist sequence similarity was added when clustering was performed within HLA-allele-positive subsets. Repertoires with fewer than 30,000 or more than 120,000 public chains were left out of co-occurrence clustering, as were about five repertoires with anomalous nucleotide sharing. The source is immuneACCESS, and TCRdb retained only in-frame sequences with V and J called. Part of the clones is not carried over; for the studies checked, unresolved V genes explain less than half of this, and the remainder is unexplained. V and J calls plus clone size are reproduced from that table; the DNA served to infer D and trimming. The sample table shows some 200,000 clones, and roughly nine tenths are seen once. The top ten hold roughly 0.24% of the sample.

Trimming accounts for 3 bases at V and 4 bases at J, while the number of junction bases matched to no gene is 5. The germline V gene encodes CDR1 LGHNA and CDR2 YSLEER. From the cysteine up to the phenylalanine, the CDR3 has a length of 14 residues. The retained sequence is limited to the CDR3, 42 bases, with the frame set at the first base. The record originates from a study of cytomegalovirus exposure and HLA in healthy donors (dated by TCRdb to 2016 to 2017). In terms of the full investigation: An earlier analysis of roughly 630 of the donors reported 250 to 300 Gb of sequence data and 100 million to 130 million unique TCR beta sequences from about 179 million T cells. Alongside the repertoire data, information on donor age, sex, ethnicity and CMV serostatus was compiled. Among about 360 genotyped donors of the cohort, an average of approximately 230,000 unique TCR beta nucleotide sequences were sequenced per donor, roughly 18% of them non-productive. In addition to the first cohort of 666 subjects, a separate validation cohort of approximately 110 different subjects was used. An early release that covered about 600 HLA-typed donors contained 300 to 350 gigabases of sequencing data and around 80 million unique TCR sequences. In a later analysis, previously published TCR beta repertoires from some 640 donors were re-analyzed and high-resolution HLA genotyping was added so that TCR occurrence patterns could be studied. The number of typed donors differed by locus: 629-630 for A, B, C, DRB1 and DQB1; some 540 for DQA1; fewer than 610 for DPA1; and about 450 for DPB1. To decide whether each TCR beta V gene segment behaved as functional or pseudogenic, an earlier analysis of approximately 620 of the donors relied on high-throughput TCR beta sequencing. A later genetic analysis used genome-wide SNP genotypes for about three fifths of the roughly 700 donors, treating that subset as a discovery cohort. Among the 398 genotyped donors, around 81% belonged to the genetic ancestry cluster associated with self-reported Caucasian donors. Four or five DR-DQ haplotypes were handled as single units for association and clustering because linkage in the cohort was strong. Both class I and class II loci were covered by HLA typing, at four-digit resolution. The study aimed to test whether signatures of past pathogen exposure could be identified by cataloging public T cell receptors. The later analysis used no new phenotypic data to find candidate immune exposures, relying instead on TCR beta sequences and their occurrence across donors. Using immunosequencing, the study profiled T cell repertoires from 500 to 800 subjects and related those repertoires to cytomegalovirus serostatus. To predict cytomegalovirus infection status, the study brought together high-throughput TCR immunosequencing, statistical association of individual TCRs with disease status, and machine learning. All discovery cohort repertoires had been generated on a single sequencing platform.

Beyond this particular receptor, the publication reports: The sequencing pipeline was judged likely to have produced a cluster of highly shared sequence variants as a technical artifact. An earlier analysis of 587 of the donors showed that most TCR beta V segments appeared in productive rearrangements either about 90% or about 30% of the time, which broadly matched IMGT annotations. Correlated functional status among segregating V segments might be attributable to linkage disequilibrium, but an unknown experimental factor could not be ruled out. At a false discovery rate of 0.05, a later analysis linked fewer than 20,000 TCR beta sequences to specific HLA alleles. The authors suggested that the approach could potentially be extended to other disease states and immunological phenotypes. Roughly uniform sequencing depth across donors was assumed in presence/absence analyses, although this assumption may not hold. In a later analysis, several top co-occurrence clusters were reported to appear linked to parvovirus B19, influenza, CMV and Epstein-Barr virus. A total of 150 or so TCR beta chains were listed by the study as associated with cytomegalovirus. Strong co-occurrence of HLA alleles, especially DR and DQ, made assigning TCR associations to individual alleles difficult. Because the 87-base-pair reads could not distinguish some IMGT-functional V segments, including TRBV6-2 and TRBV6-3, those segments were excluded. In a later genetic analysis, fewer N-insertions in productive TCRs were reported among donors in an Asian-associated ancestry cluster than the roughly 700-donor mean. In both the original and validation cohorts, the classifier was reported to diagnose cytomegalovirus status with high specificity and sensitivity. Only TCR beta chains were sequenced in this cohort, and the absence of alpha or paired-chain data limited detectable features. Most TCR sequences were observed very rarely across donors, whereas some public TCRs were present in many individuals. In a later analysis, most CMV-associated TCR beta chains were found to appear HLA-restricted, with HLA associations seemingly driven largely by CMV exposure. Compared with equally common non-associated chains, HLA-associated TCR beta chains in a later analysis were more clonally expanded and had lower generation probabilities. Because counts were too low, around 18 rarely observed V segments, including chromosome 9 orphons, were left out of the earlier analysis of a few hundred of the donors. CMV serostatus was the only immune exposure information available for the cohort. A few of the identified cytomegalovirus-associated TCR beta chains were confirmed in vitro to be specific for cytomegalovirus antigens. A later genetic analysis associated a missense DCLRE1C variant with V-gene and J-gene trimming of TCR beta chains, and an independent cohort replicated the association. A later analysis found that TCR association rates varied across HLA loci, with DRB1 alleles showing the most associated TCRs and HLA-C alleles the fewest. HLA typing was unavailable for some donors at each locus, so association tests used only the typed subset. A further reported finding was that TCR beta sequences accurately predicted the HLA-A and HLA-B alleles for most subjects in the first cohort.

The V gene is TRBV4-3 and the J gene is TRBJ2-5; TRBD1 matches 7 bases in the middle. The source material was PBMCs. The source is a girl less than two years old in good health and CMV-seronegative. This receptor carries the CDR3 CASSHGTARETQYF. The DNA sequence is TGCGCCAGCAGCCATGGGACAGCTCGAGAGACCCAGTACTTC.